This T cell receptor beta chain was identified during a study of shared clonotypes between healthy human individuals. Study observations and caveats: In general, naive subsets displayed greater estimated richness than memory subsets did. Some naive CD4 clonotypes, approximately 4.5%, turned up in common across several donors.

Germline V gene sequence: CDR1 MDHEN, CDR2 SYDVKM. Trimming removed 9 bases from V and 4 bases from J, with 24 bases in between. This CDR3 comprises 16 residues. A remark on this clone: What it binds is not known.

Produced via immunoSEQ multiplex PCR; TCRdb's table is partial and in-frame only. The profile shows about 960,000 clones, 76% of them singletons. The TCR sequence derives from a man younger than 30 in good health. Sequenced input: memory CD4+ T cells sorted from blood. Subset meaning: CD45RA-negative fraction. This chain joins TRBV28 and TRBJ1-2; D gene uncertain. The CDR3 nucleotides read TGTGCCAGTGGATCTGGCAACAAAAGATTTCTCTATGGCTACACCTTC. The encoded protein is CASGSGNKRFLYGYTF.